This TCR beta chain was sequenced in a study of blood T cell repertoires in COVID-19. TCRdb's copy holds only in-frame clones and misses some; the assay was immunoSEQ multiplex PCR. The repertoire holds 150,000 to 200,000 clones, 70% to 90% seen once, with roughly 11% in the top ten. Per the germline V gene, CDR1 is SEHNR and CDR2 is FQNEAQ (reference sequence). CDR3 length: 14 residues. The J segment lost 7 bases and the V segment lost 6 bases, leaving 6 bases of the junction unmatched. The sequence was obtained from a human donor with active or convalescent COVID-19. The donor label of this sample is uncertain. This chain joins TRBV7-9 and TRBJ2-7, with 13 nucleotides matching TRBD2. The material sequenced was peripheral blood. CDR3 coding DNA: TGTGCCAGCAGGGAACTAGCGGGAGGGCCTGAGCAGTACTTC. Translation gives CASRELAGGPEQYF.